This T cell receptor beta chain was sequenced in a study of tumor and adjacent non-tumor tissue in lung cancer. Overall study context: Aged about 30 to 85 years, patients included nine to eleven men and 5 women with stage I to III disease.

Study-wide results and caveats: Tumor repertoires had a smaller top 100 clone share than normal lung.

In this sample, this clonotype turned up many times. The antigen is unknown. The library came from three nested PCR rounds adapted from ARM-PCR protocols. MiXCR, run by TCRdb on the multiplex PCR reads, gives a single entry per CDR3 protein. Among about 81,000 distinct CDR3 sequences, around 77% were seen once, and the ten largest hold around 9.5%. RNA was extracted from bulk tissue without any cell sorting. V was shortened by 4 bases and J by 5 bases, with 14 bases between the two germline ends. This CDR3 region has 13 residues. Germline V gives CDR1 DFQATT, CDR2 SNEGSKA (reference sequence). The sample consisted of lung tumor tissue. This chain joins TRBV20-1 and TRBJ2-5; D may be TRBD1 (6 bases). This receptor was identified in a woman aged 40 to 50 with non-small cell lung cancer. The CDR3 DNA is TGCAGTGCTACCTTTACAGGGTCGGAGACCCAGTACTTC. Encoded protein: CSATFTGSETQYF.